This T cell receptor (beta chain) was sequenced during a study of T cells after yellow fever vaccination. Study-wide results and limits: Most primary-vaccination clones recurred post-booster (under 98% CD4, roughly 87% CD8). It was the secondary response that reached its peak faster, day 5 versus 15, but it was weaker.

As TCR cDNA was made by 5'RACE template switching, a universal primer site and UMIs were added. Using its own MiXCR run on the 5' RACE reads, TCRdb lists one record per CDR3 protein. The repertoire includes 27,000 or so distinct CDR3 sequences, 4.4% of them detected once, and about 47% sits in the top ten. This clonotype was seen at least ten times. Its cognate antigen is unknown. This TCR came from a man aged 25-45 years who received the YFV17D yellow fever vaccine. The specimen comprised CD8+ T cells sorted from PBMCs, sampled 5 days after the yellow fever booster vaccination.

CDR3 bases: TGTGCCAGCAGTCTAGAGGACCAATACGAGCAGTACTTC. Protein sequence: CASSLEDQYEQYF. The chain links TRBV7-7 to TRBJ2-7, with D unclear. The CDR3 has 13 amino acids. Looked up from germline, CDR1 is SSHAT and CDR2 is FNYEAQ (reference sequence). V lost 6 bases and J lost 4, with 13 bases in between.